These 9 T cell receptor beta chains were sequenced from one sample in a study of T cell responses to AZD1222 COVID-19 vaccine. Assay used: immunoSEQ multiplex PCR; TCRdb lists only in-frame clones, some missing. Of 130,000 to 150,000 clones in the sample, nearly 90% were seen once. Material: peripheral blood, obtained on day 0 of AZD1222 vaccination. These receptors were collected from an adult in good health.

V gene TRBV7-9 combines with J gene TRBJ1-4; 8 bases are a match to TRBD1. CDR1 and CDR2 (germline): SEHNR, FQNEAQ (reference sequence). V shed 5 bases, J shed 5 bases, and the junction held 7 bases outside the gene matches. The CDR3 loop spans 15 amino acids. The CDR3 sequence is CASSPMDRANEKLFF. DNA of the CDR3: TGTGCCAGCAGCCCGATGGACAGGGCAAATGAAAAACTGTTTTTT.

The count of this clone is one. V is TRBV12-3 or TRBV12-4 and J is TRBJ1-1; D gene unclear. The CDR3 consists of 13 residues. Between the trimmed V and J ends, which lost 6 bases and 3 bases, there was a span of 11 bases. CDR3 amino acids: CASRQGRYTEAFF. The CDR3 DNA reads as TGTGCCAGCAGGCAAGGTCGTTACACTGAAGCTTTCTTT.

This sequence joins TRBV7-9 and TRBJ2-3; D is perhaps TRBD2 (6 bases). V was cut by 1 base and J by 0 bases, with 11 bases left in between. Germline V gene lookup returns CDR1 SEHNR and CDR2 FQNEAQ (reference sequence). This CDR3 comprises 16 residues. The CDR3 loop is CASSLVRRESTDTQYF. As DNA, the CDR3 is TGTGCCAGCAGCTTAGTTCGCCGGGAGAGCACAGATACGCAGTATTTT.

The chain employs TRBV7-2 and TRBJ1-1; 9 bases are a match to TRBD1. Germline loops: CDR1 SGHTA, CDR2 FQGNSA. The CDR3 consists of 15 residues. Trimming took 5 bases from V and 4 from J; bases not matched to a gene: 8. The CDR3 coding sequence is TGTGCCAGCAGCCCAGTACAGGGGGCGGGCACTGAAGCTTTCTTT. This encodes CASSPVQGAGTEAFF.

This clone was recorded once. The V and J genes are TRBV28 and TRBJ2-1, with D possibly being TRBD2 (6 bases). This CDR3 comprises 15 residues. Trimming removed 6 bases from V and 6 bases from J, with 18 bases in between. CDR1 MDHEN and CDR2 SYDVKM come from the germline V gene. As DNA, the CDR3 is TGTGCCAGCAGCAATCCGGGACTGACTTCCAATGAGCAGTTCTTC. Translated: CASSNPGLTSNEQFF.

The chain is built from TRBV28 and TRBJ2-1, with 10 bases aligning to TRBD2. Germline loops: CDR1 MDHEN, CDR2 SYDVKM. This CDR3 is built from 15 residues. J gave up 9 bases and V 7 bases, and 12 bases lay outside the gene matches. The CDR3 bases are TGTGCCAGCACCAAGATCAGCGGGAGGGTCATTGAGCAGTTCTTC. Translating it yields CASTKISGRVIEQFF.

The DNA of the CDR3 is TGTGCCAGCAGTTACCGGGACACATATCTCTATGGCTACACCTTC. Its protein is CASSYRDTYLYGYTF. This chain joins TRBV6-5 and TRBJ1-2; tentative D call: TRBD1 (6 bases). With 2 bases removed from V and 4 bases from J, the gap between germline ends came to 14 bases. This CDR3 has 15 residues. Germline V lookup: CDR1 MNHEY, CDR2 SVGAGI.

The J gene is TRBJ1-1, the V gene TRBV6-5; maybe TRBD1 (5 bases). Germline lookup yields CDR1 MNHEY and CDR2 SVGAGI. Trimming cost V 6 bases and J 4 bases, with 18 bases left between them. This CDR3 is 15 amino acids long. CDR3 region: CASRRTARGGTEAFF. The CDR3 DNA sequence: TGTGCCAGCAGGCGGACGGCCCGTGGGGGCACTGAAGCTTTCTTT.

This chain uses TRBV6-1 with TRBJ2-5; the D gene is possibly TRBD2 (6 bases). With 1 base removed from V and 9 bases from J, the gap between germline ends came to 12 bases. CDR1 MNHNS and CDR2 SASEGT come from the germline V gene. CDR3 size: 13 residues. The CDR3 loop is CASSEGGDRAQYF. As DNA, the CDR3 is TGTGCCAGCAGTGAAGGGGGGGACCGGGCCCAGTACTTC.